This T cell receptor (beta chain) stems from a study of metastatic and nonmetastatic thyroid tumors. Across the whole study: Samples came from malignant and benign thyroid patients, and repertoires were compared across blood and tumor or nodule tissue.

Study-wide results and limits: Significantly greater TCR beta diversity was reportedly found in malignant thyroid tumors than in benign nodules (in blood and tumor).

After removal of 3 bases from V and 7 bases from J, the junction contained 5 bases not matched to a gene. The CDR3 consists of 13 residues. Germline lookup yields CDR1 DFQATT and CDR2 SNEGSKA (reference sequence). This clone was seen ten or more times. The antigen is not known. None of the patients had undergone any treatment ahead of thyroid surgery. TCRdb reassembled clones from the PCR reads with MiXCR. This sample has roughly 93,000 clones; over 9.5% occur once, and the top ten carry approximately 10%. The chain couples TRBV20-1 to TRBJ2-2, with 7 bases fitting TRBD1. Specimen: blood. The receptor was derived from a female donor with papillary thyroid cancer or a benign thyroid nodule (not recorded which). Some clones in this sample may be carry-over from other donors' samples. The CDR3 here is CSARLQGYGELFF. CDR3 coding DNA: TGCAGTGCTAGGTTACAGGGGTACGGGGAGCTGTTTTTT.